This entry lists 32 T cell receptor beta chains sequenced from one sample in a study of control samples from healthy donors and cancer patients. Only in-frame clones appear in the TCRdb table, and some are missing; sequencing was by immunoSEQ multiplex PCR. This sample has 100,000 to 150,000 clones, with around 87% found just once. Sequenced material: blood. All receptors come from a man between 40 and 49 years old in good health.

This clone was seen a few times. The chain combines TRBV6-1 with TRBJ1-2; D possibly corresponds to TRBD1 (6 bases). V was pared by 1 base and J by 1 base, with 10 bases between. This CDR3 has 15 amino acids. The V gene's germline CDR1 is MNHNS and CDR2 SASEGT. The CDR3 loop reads CASSEEGHYNYGYTF. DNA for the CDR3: TGTGCCAGCAGTGAAGAGGGACATTATAACTATGGCTACACCTTC.

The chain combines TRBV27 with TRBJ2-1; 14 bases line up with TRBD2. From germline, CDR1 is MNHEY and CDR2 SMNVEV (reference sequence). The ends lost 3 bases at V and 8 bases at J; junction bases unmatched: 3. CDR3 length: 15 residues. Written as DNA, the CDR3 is TGTGCCAGCAGTTTGACTAGCGGGGGGGCATATGAGCAGTTCTTC. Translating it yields CASSLTSGGAYEQFF.

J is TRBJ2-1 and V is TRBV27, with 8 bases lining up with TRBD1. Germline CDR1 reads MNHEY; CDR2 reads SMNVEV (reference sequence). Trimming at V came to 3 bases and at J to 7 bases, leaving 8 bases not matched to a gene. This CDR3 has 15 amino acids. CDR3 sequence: CASSFGRTGWNEQFF. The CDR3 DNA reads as TGTGCCAGCAGTTTCGGTAGGACAGGGTGGAATGAGCAGTTCTTC.

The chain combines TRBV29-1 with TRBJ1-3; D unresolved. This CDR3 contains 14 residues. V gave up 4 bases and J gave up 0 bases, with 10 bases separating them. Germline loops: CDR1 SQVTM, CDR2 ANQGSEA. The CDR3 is CSVVIDDSGNTIYF. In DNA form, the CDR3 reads TGCAGCGTTGTGATAGACGACTCTGGAAACACCATATATTTT. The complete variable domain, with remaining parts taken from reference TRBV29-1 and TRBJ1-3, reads SAVISQKPSRDICQRGTSLTIQCQVDSQVTMMFWYRQQPGQSLTLIATANQGSEATYESGFVIDKFPISRPNLTFSTLTVSNMSPEDSSIYLCSVVIDDSGNTIYFGEGSWLTVV.

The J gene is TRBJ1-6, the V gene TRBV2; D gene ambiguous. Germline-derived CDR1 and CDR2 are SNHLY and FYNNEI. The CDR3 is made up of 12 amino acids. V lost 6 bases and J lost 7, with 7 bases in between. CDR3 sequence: CASRQTNSPLHF. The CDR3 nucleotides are TGTGCCAGCAGACAAACGAATTCACCCCTCCACTTT. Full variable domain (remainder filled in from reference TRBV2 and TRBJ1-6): EPEVTQTPSHQVTQMGQEVILRCVPISNHLYFYWYRQILGQKVEFLVSFYNNEISEKSEIFDDQFSVERPDGSNFTLKIRSTKLEDSAMYFCASRQTNSPLHFGNGTRLTVT.

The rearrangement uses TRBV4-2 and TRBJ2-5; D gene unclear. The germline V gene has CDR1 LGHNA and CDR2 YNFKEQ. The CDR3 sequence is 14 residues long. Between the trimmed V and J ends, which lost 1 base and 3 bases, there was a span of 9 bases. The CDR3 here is CASSQVAQEETQYF. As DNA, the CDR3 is TGTGCCAGCAGCCAAGTAGCACAAGAAGAGACCCAGTACTTC.

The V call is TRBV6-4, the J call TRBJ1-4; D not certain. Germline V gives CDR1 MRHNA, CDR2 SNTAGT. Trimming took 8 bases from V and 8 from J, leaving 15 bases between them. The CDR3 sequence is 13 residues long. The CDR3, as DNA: TGTGCCAGCTCCCGAGAGGGTTGGGAAAAACTGTTTTTT. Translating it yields CASSREGWEKLFF.

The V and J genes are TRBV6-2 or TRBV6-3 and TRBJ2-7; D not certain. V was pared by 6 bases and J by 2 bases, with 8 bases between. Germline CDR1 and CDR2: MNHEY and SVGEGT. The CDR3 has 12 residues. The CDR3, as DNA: TGTGCCAGCAGCCTACCTACCTACGAGCAGTACTTC. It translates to CASSLPTYEQYF.

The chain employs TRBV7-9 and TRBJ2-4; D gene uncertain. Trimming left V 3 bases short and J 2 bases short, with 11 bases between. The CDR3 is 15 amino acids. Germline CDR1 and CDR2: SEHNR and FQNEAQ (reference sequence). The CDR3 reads CASSFASLSKNIQYF. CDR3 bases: TGTGCCAGCAGCTTCGCGTCCCTGTCCAAAAACATTCAGTACTTC.

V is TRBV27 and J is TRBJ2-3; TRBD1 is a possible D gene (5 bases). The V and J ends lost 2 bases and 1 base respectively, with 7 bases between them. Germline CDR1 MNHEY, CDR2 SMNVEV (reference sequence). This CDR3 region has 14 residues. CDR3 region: CASSLQGGTDTQYF. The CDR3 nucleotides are TGTGCCAGCAGTTTACAAGGGGGCACAGATACGCAGTATTTT.

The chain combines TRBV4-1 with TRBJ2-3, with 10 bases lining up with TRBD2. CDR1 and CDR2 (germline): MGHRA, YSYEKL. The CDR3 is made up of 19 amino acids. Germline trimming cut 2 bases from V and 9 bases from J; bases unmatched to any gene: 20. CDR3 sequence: CASSQTSRRGTSAVDTQYF. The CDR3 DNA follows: TGCGCCAGCAGCCAAACTTCTAGAAGAGGGACTAGCGCGGTCGACACGCAGTATTTT.

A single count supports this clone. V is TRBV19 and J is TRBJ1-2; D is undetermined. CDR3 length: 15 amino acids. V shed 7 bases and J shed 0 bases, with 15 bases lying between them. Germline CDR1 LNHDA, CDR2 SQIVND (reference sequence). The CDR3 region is CASTTTGPANYGYTF. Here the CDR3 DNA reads TGTGCCAGTACCACCACCGGCCCCGCTAACTATGGCTACACCTTC.

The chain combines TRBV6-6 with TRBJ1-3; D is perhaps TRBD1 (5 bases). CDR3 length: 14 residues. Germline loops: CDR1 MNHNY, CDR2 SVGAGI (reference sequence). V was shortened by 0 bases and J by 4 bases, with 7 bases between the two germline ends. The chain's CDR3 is CASSYSGEGNTIYF. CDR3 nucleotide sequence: TGTGCCAGCAGTTACTCAGGGGAAGGAAACACCATATATTTT.

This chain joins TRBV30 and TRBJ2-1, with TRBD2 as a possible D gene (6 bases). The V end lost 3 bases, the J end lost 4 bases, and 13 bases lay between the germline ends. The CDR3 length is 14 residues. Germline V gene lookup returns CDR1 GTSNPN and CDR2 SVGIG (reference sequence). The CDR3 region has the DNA TGTGCCTGGAGACCGGGACTCCATTACAATGAGCAGTTCTTC. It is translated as CAWRPGLHYNEQFF.

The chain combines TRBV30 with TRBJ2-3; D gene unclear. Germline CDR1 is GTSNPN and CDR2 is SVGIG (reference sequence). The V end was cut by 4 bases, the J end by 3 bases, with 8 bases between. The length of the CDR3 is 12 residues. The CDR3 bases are TGTGCCTGGACCACTGTTACAGATACGCAGTATTTT. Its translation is CAWTTVTDTQYF.

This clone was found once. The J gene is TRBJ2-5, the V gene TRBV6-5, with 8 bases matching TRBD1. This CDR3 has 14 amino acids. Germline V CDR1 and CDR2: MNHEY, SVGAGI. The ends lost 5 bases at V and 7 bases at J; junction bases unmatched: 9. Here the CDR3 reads CASSPDRERGTQYF. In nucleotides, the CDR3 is TGTGCCAGCAGTCCGGACAGGGAAAGGGGGACCCAGTACTTC.

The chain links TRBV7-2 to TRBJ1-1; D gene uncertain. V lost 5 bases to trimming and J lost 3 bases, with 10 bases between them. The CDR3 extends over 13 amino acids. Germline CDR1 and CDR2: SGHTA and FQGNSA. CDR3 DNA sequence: TGTGCCAGCAGCCCGCAAATGGACACTGAAGCTTTCTTT. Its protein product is CASSPQMDTEAFF.

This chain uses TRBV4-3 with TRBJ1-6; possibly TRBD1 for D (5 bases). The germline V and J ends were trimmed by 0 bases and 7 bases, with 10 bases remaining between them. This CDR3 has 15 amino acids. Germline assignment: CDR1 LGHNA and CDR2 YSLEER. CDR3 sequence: CASSQDPGMNSPLHF. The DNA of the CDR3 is TGCGCCAGCAGCCAAGATCCAGGGATGAATTCACCCCTCCACTTT.

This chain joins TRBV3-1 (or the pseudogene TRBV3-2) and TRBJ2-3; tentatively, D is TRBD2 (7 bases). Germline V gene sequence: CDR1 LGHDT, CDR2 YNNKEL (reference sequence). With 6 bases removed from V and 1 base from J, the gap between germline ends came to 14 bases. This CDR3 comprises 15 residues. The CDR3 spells CASREGGPGTDTQYF. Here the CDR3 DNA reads TGTGCCAGCAGAGAGGGGGGGCCTGGCACAGATACGCAGTATTTT.

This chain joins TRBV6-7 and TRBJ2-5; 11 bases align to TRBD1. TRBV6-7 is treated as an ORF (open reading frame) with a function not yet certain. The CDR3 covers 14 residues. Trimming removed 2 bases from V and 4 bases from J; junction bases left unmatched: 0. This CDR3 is CASSYGTGGETQYF. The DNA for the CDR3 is TGTGCCAGCAGTTACGGGACAGGGGGAGAGACCCAGTACTTC.

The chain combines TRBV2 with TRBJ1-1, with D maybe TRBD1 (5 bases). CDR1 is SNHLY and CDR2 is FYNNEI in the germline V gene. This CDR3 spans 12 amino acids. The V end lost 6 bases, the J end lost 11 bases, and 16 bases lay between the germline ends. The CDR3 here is CASSIGGVEAFF. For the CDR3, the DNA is TGTGCCAGCAGCATAGGAGGGGTCGAGGCTTTCTTT.

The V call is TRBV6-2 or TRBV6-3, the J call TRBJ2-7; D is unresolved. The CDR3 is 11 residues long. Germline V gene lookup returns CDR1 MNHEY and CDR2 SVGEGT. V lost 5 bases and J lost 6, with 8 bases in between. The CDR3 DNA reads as TGTGCCAGCAGTCTCCTAACCGAGCAGTACTTC. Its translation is CASSLLTEQYF.

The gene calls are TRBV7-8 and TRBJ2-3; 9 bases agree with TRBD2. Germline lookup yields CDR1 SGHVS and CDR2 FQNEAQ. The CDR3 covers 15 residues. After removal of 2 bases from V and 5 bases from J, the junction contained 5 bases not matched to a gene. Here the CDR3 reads CASSLRAGGQDTQYF. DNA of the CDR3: TGTGCCAGCAGCTTAAGGGCGGGGGGGCAAGATACGCAGTATTTT.

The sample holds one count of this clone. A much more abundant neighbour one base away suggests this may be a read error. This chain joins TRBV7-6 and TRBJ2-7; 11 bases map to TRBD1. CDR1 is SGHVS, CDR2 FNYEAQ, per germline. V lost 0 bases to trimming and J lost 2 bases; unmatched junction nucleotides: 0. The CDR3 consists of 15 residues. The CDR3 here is CASSLAGQGAYEQYF. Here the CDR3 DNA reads TGTGCCAGCAGCTTAGCGGGACAGGGGGCCTACGAGCAGTACTTC.

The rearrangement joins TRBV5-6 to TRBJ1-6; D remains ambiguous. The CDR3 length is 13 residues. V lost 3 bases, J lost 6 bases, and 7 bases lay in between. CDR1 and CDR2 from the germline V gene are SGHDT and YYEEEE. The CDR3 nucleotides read TGTGCCAGCAGCTCTCTGCCTAATTCACCCCTCCACTTT. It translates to CASSSLPNSPLHF.

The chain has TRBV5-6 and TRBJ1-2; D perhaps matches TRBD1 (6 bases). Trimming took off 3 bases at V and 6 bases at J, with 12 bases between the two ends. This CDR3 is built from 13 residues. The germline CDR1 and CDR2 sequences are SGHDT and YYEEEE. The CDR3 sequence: CASSSRAGDGYTF. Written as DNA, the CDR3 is TGTGCCAGCAGCTCTAGGGCAGGGGATGGCTACACCTTC.

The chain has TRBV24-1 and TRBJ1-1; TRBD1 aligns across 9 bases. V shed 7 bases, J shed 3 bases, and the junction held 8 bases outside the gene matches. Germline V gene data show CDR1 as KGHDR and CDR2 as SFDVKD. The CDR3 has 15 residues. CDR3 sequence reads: CATRADRGLYTEAFF. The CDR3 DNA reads TGTGCCACCAGAGCGGACAGGGGCCTATACACTGAAGCTTTCTTT.

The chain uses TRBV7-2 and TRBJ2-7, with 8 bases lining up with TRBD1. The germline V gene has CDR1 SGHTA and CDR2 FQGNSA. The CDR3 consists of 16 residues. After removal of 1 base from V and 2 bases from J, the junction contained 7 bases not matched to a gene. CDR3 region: CASSLEGQGATYEQYF. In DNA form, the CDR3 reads TGTGCCAGCAGCTTAGAAGGGCAGGGGGCCACCTACGAGCAGTACTTC. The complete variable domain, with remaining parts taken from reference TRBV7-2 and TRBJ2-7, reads GAGVSQSPSNKVTEKGKDVELRCDPISGHTALYWYRQSLGQGLEFLIYFQGNSAPDKSGLPSDRFSAERTGGSVSTLTIQRTQQEDSAVYLCASSLEGQGATYEQYFGPGTRLTVT.

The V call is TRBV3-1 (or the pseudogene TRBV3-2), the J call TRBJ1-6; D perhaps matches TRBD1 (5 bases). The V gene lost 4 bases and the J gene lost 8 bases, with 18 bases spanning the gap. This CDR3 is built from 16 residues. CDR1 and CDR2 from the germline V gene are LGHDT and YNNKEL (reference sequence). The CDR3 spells CASSPWVVGGDSPLHF. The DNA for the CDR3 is TGTGCCAGCAGCCCTTGGGTAGTTGGGGGAGATTCACCCCTCCACTTT.

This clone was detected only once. This CDR3 is CASSLALDTGGVYEQYF. In DNA, the CDR3 is TGTGCCAGCAGCTTGGCCCTTGACACCGGCGGGGTATACGAGCAGTACTTC. The chain links TRBV5-4 to TRBJ2-7, with D tentatively TRBD2 (6 bases). The CDR3 spans 17 residues. Germline V gene sequence: CDR1 SGHNT, CDR2 YYREEE (reference sequence). Trimming took 0 bases from V and 4 from J, leaving 20 bases between them.

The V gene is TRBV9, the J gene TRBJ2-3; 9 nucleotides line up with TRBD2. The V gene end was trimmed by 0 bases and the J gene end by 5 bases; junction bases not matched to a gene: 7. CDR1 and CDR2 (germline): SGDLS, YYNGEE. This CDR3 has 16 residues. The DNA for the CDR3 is TGTGCCAGCAGCGTAGGAGTTAGCGGGGGTGTAGATACGCAGTATTTT. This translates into CASSVGVSGGVDTQYF.

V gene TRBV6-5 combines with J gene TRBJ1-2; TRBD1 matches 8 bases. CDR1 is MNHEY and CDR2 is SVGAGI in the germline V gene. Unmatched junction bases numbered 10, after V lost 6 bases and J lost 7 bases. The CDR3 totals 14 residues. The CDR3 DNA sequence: TGTGCCAGCAGCAAACCCACAGGGGGGGGTGGCTACACCTTC. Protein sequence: CASSKPTGGGGYTF.